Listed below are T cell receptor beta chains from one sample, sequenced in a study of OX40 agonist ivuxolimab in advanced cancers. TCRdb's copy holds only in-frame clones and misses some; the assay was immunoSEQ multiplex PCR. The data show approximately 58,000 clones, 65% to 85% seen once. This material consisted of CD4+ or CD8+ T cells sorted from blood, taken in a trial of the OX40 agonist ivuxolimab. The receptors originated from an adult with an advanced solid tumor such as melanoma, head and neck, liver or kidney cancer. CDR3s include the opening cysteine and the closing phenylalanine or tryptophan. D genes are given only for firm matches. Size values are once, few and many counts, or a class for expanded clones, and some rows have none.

TGTGCCAGCAGCTTATTCGGCACAGATACGCAGTATTTT,CASSLFGTDTQYF,.,13,.,TRBJ2-3,TRBV11-3
TGCGCCAGCAGCCCCCTGGAAGGGGGGAATTCACCCCTCCACTTT,CASSPLEGGNSPLHF,.,15,.,TRBJ1-6,TRBV5-1
TGTGCCAGTAGTTCCTGGACAGGGGGGTCCTACGAGCAGTACTTC,CASSSWTGGSYEQYF,.,15,TRBD1,TRBJ2-7,TRBV19
TGTGCCAGCAGTGCCGGGACCCAAGGGAGAGAGGGCTCCTACAATGAGCAGTTCTTC,CASSAGTQGREGSYNEQFF,.,19,.,TRBJ2-1,TRBV6-1
TGTGCAAGTCGTTCCGGGACAGCCAAAAACATTCAGTACTTC,CASRSGTAKNIQYF,.,14,.,TRBJ2-4,TRBV12-2
TGTGCCAGCAGCGCATCGGGGGGGACAACTAATGAAAAACTGTTTTTT,CASSASGGTTNEKLFF,.,16,.,TRBJ1-4,TRBV11-2
TGTGCCAGCAGTCCATCGCCCCGGCGCAATCAGCCCCAGCATTTT,CASSPSPRRNQPQHF,few,15,.,TRBJ1-5,TRBV28
TGTGCCAGCAGACCAGACATGAACACTGAAGCTTTCTTT,CASRPDMNTEAFF,.,13,.,TRBJ1-1,TRBV2
TGTGCCACCAGCAGACGCACAGGGGACGGTCAGCCCCAGCATTTT,CATSRRTGDGQPQHF,.,15,TRBD1,TRBJ1-5,TRBV15
TGTGCCAGCAGCTTAGCGTCCAGCTCCTATAATTCACCCCTCCACTTT,CASSLASSSYNSPLHF,.,16,.,TRBJ1-6,TRBV7-8